The 8 T cell receptor beta chains in this list originate from one sample, sequenced in a study of blood T cells in healthy people across ages. A second about 7 to 12 cycle PCR used barcoded and J-beta primers. TCRdb redid the calling of the 5' RACE reads with MiXCR, one entry per CDR3 protein. In the table there are roughly 1.4 million distinct CDR3 sequences, roughly 64% of which are singletons. The material sequenced was blood. The source of these receptors is a man between 18 and 29 years old in good health.

The rearrangement uses TRBV10-1 and TRBJ1-2; D remains unclear. The germline V gene encodes CDR1 WNHNN and CDR2 SYGVQD (reference sequence). V lost 0 bases, J lost 10 bases, and 12 bases lay in between. The CDR3 runs to 13 residues. The CDR3 coding sequence is TGCGCCAGCAGTGAGTCCCCGGGGTGGCCCTACACCTTC. Protein: CASSESPGWPYTF.

The chain uses TRBV4-3 and TRBJ2-1, with D perhaps TRBD1 or TRBD2 (5 bases each). Trimming removed 3 bases at V and 0 bases at J, with 12 bases between. CDR3 length: 16 residues. Germline loops: CDR1 LGHNA, CDR2 YSLEER. CDR3 in amino acids: CASSQPGRSSYNEQFF. The CDR3 DNA sequence: TGCGCCAGCAGCCAGCCGGGACGGAGCTCCTACAATGAGCAGTTCTTC.

This rearrangement joins TRBV7-9 to TRBJ2-5; TRBD1 aligns across 9 bases. Per the germline V gene, CDR1 is SEHNR and CDR2 is FQNEAQ (reference sequence). V lost 5 bases and J lost 7; bases outside the gene matches: 8. This CDR3 comprises 14 residues. The CDR3 nucleotides read TGTGCCAGCAGCCACGACAGGGGGTGGGGGACCCAGTACTTC. It codes for CASSHDRGWGTQYF.

The genes are TRBV15 and TRBJ2-3; possibly TRBD1 for D (5 bases). Trimming left V 0 bases short and J 3 bases short, with 7 bases between. This CDR3 spans 14 amino acids. Germline V gene data show CDR1 as LNHNV and CDR2 as YYDKDF (reference sequence). The CDR3 is CATSRDHRTDTQYF. CDR3 sequence (DNA): TGTGCCACCAGCAGAGATCACAGGACAGATACGCAGTATTTT. Full variable domain (missing parts from reference TRBV15 and TRBJ2-3): DAMVIQNPRYQVTQFGKPVTLSCSQTLNHNVMYWYQQKSSQAPKLLFHYYDKDFNNEADTPDNFQSRRPNTSFCFLDIRSPGLGDTAMYLCATSRDHRTDTQYFGPGTRLTVL.

This clonotype showed up just a few times. V is TRBV11-2 and J is TRBJ2-5; the match to TRBD2 covers 10 bases. CDR1 and CDR2 from the germline V gene are SGHAT and FQNNGV. J was trimmed by 5 bases and V by 3 bases; bases with no gene match: 12. This CDR3 region has 17 residues. CDR3 DNA sequence: TGTGCCAGCAGCTTTGGAGCGGGAGGGCCGTCGAGGGAGACCCAGTACTTC. This translates into CASSFGAGGPSRETQYF.

The V call is TRBV3-1, the J call TRBJ2-1, with 12 positions matching TRBD2. Germline CDR1 is LGHDT and CDR2 is YNNKEL (reference sequence). This CDR3 has 14 residues. Trimming removed 1 base from V and 12 bases from J; junction bases left unmatched: 4. The chain's CDR3 is CASSQGLAGGGQFF. In nucleotides, the CDR3 is TGTGCCAGCAGCCAAGGGCTAGCGGGAGGGGGGCAGTTCTTC.

The count of this clonotype is one. This chain links TRBV11-2 with TRBJ1-1; no reliable D call. Trimming cost V 1 base and J 7 bases, with 13 bases left between them. There are 14 residues in the CDR3. Germline CDR1 is SGHAT and CDR2 is FQNNGV. The DNA of the CDR3 is TGTGCCAGCAGCTTAGCTCTGGAGTTGGGTGAAGCTTTCTTT. Its protein product is CASSLALELGEAFF.

A few counts support this clonotype. The chain has TRBV29-1 and TRBJ2-2; a weak D match, TRBD1 (5 bases). Germline V gene sequence: CDR1 SQVTM, CDR2 ANQGSEA. The CDR3 has 13 amino acids. V lost 7 bases and J lost 5, with 14 bases in between. The CDR3 protein is CSAPRGTTGELFF. DNA for the CDR3: TGCAGCGCCCCAAGGGGCACAACCGGGGAGCTGTTTTTT.